The clone carrying this T cell receptor beta chain was found once. The sample comes from a study of shared clonotypes between healthy human individuals. CDR3 size: 13 residues. Germline V CDR1 and CDR2: KGHSH, LQKENI. Trimming left V 6 bases short and J 3 bases short, with 11 bases between. TCRdb keeps only in-frame clones here, not all; method: immunoSEQ multiplex PCR. The sample has 1,500,000 or so clones, about 98.5% seen once. The rearrangement uses TRBV18 and TRBJ1-1; D gene unclear. The sequence derives from a man aged 30-40 years in good health. Input material: naive CD4+ T cells sorted from blood. Subset denoted: CD45RA+ positively selected. The CDR3 is CASSLGLDTEAFF. The CDR3 DNA follows: TGTGCCAGCTCGTTGGGATTGGACACTGAAGCTTTCTTT.